What follows are 25 T cell receptor beta chains derived from one specimen sequenced in a study of OX40 agonist ivuxolimab in advanced cancers. Clones were read by immunoSEQ multiplex PCR, and TCRdb kept only the in-frame ones, dropping some. This table has about 82,000 clones, roughly 91% appearing once. The source material was CD4+ or CD8+ T cells sorted from blood, sampled in a trial of the OX40 agonist ivuxolimab. The receptors were gathered from an adult with an advanced solid tumor such as melanoma, head and neck, liver or kidney cancer.

The rearrangement links TRBV28 to TRBJ1-1, with D tentatively TRBD1 (6 bases). CDR1 MDHEN and CDR2 SYDVKM come from the germline V gene. V was pared by 6 bases and J by 5 bases, with 19 bases between. The CDR3 sequence is 15 residues long. DNA of the CDR3: TGTGCCAGCAGAGTGGGGGGCCGGGACATAACTGAAGCTTTCTTT. Translated: CASRVGGRDITEAFF.

V is TRBV9 and J is TRBJ2-5, with a weak D call TRBD2 (7 bases). Looked up from germline, CDR1 is SGDLS and CDR2 is YYNGEE. The CDR3 is 17 residues long. The V end lost 4 bases, the J end lost 1 base, and 20 bases lay between the germline ends. The CDR3: CASSPRGGVAAQETQYF. DNA for the CDR3: TGTGCCAGCAGCCCCAGAGGGGGGGTGGCAGCCCAAGAGACCCAGTACTTC.

The chain has TRBV2 and TRBJ1-4, with a possible D match to TRBD1 (5 bases). V was trimmed by 9 bases and J by 0 bases, leaving 14 bases between them. This CDR3 is built from 15 residues. Germline CDR1 and CDR2: SNHLY and FYNNEI. The CDR3 reads CASKNGGATNEKLFF. As DNA, the CDR3 is TGTGCCAGTAAAAATGGGGGGGCAACTAATGAAAAACTGTTTTTT.

V usage is TRBV28 and J usage is TRBJ2-1; TRBD2 matches at 9 bases. V lost 6 bases, J lost 4 bases, and 4 bases stayed unmatched. CDR1 and CDR2 (germline): MDHEN, SYDVKM. The CDR3 is made up of 14 amino acids. CDR3 sequence reads: CASRAGGTYNEQFF. As DNA, the CDR3 is TGTGCCAGCAGGGCGGGGGGGACATACAATGAGCAGTTCTTC.

This chain joins TRBV5-1 and TRBJ2-1; 15 bases are shared with TRBD2. V gave up 4 bases and J gave up 7 bases; unmatched junction bases: 9. This CDR3 has 17 residues. From germline, CDR1 is SGHRS and CDR2 YFSETQ. CDR3 amino acids: CASSSVPGLAGGNEQFF. CDR3 nucleotide sequence: TGCGCCAGCAGCAGCGTGCCGGGACTAGCGGGAGGTAATGAGCAGTTCTTC.

This chain connects TRBV19 to TRBJ2-1; D is ambiguous. V shed 10 bases and J shed 5 bases, with 21 bases lying between them. The CDR3 is made up of 15 amino acids. Germline V gene sequence: CDR1 LNHDA, CDR2 SQIVND (reference sequence). The CDR3 here is CATRARPGPDNEQFF. CDR3 bases: TGTGCCACCCGGGCGCGCCCGGGCCCCGACAATGAGCAGTTCTTC. Full variable domain (outside the CDR3, taken from reference TRBV19 and TRBJ2-1): DGGITQSPKYLFRKEGQNVTLSCEQNLNHDAMYWYRQDPGQGLRLIYYSQIVNDFQKGDIAEGYSVSREKKESFPLTVTSAQKNPTAFYLCATRARPGPDNEQFFGPGTRLTVL.

This chain joins TRBV6-5 and TRBJ2-3; D is ambiguous. Germline CDR1 and CDR2: MNHEY and SVGAGI. Trimming left V 6 bases short and J 6 bases short, with 10 bases between. The CDR3 length is 12 residues. In DNA, the CDR3 is TGTGCCAGCAGCTATTCCGGGGATACGCAGTATTTT. This codes for CASSYSGDTQYF.

The chain couples TRBV27 to TRBJ1-5; no definite D call. The germline V and J ends were trimmed by 1 base and 1 base, with 8 bases remaining between them. Germline V gives CDR1 MNHEY, CDR2 SMNVEV (reference sequence). The CDR3 extends over 15 amino acids. The CDR3 protein is CASSLCGMSNQPQHF. The CDR3 nucleotides are TGTGCCAGCAGTTTATGCGGGATGAGCAATCAGCCCCAGCATTTT.

The genes are TRBV6-1 and TRBJ2-7, with D perhaps TRBD1 (6 bases). The CDR3 extends over 14 amino acids. Germline CDR1 is MNHNS and CDR2 is SASEGT. V gave up 6 bases and J gave up 4 bases, with 16 bases separating them. The CDR3 is CASREGVPAYEQYF. CDR3 bases: TGTGCCAGCAGAGAGGGGGTACCGGCTTACGAGCAGTACTTC.

The J gene is TRBJ2-1, the V gene TRBV9, with 10 bases aligning to TRBD2. CDR1 and CDR2 from the germline V gene are SGDLS and YYNGEE. The length of the CDR3 is 15 residues. Trimming removed 6 bases from V and 1 base from J; junction bases left unmatched: 4. Here the CDR3 reads CASTLAGVSYNEQFF. As DNA, the CDR3 is TGTGCCAGCACTCTAGCGGGAGTGTCCTACAATGAGCAGTTCTTC.

This clone was counted a single time. The CDR3 DNA reads as TGTGCCAGCAGCCGGGAGGGGAACACCGGGGAGCTGTTTTTT. Translation gives CASSREGNTGELFF. V is TRBV6-4 and J is TRBJ2-2, with 8 bases lining up with TRBD2. Per germline, CDR1 MRHNA and CDR2 SNTAGT. The CDR3 covers 14 residues. V lost 6 bases to trimming and J lost 1 base; unmatched junction nucleotides: 1.

The gene calls are TRBV7-2 and TRBJ2-3, with a tentative D call TRBD2 (5 bases). Trimming removed 0 bases at V and 1 base at J, with 8 bases between. CDR3 size: 15 residues. Germline CDR1 is SGHTA and CDR2 is FQGNSA. CDR3 sequence: CASSLAGVGTDTQYF. In DNA, the CDR3 is TGTGCCAGCAGCTTAGCCGGGGTAGGCACAGATACGCAGTATTTT.

As regards this clone: At one boundary the junction diverges from the germline segment, which might be a read error. The V call is TRBV7-9, the J call TRBJ2-7, with 7 positions matching TRBD2. The CDR3 runs to 16 residues. Germline loops: CDR1 SEHNR, CDR2 FQNEAQ (reference sequence). In DNA form, the CDR3 reads TGTGCCAGCAGTTTAGGATATGGGCGGGAGCTCGACGAGCAGTACTTC. This translates into CASSLGYGRELDEQYF.

V is TRBV5-8 and J is TRBJ2-1; 13 bases are a match to TRBD2. The V gene's germline CDR1 is SGHTS and CDR2 YDEGEE. J was trimmed by 7 bases and V by 3 bases; bases with no gene match: 7. The CDR3 has 16 amino acids. The CDR3 DNA reads TGTGCCAGCAGCTACGGGACTAGCGGGAATAGGAATGAGCAGTTCTTC. Translating gives CASSYGTSGNRNEQFF.

The chain is built from TRBV11-2 and TRBJ1-1, with a weak D call TRBD1 (6 bases). V was shortened by 5 bases and J by 0 bases, with 10 bases between the two germline ends. The CDR3 is 14 residues long. CDR1 and CDR2 from the germline V gene are SGHAT and FQNNGV. In nucleotides, the CDR3 is TGTGCCAGCAGCCCAGGGGCACTGAACACTGAAGCTTTCTTT. The encoded protein is CASSPGALNTEAFF.

CDR3 region: CASSPVTDTQYF. CDR3 coding DNA: TGTGCCAGCTCACCCGTCACAGATACGCAGTATTTT. The chain combines TRBV18 with TRBJ2-3; D unclear. The germline V gene encodes CDR1 KGHSH and CDR2 LQKENI. V was pared by 3 bases and J by 2 bases, with 3 bases between. CDR3 length equals 12 residues. The full variable domain, its missing parts supplied by reference TRBV18 and TRBJ2-3, is NAGVMQNPRHLVRRRGQEARLRCSPMKGHSHVYWYRQLPEEGLKFMVYLQKENIIDESGMPKERFSAEFPKEGPSILRIQQVVRGDSAAYFCASSPVTDTQYFGPGTRLTVL.

The J gene is TRBJ1-2, the V gene TRBV7-2; D is perhaps TRBD1 (5 bases). From germline, CDR1 is SGHTA and CDR2 FQGNSA. This CDR3 spans 14 amino acids. V lost 1 base and J 4 bases, leaving 10 bases between the germline ends. CDR3 DNA sequence: TGTGCCAGCAGCTTAGTCCAGGGTTCCTATGGCTACACCTTC. It translates to CASSLVQGSYGYTF.

J is TRBJ1-1 and V is TRBV7-2; D unresolved. CDR3 length: 15 residues. Germline CDR1 and CDR2: SGHTA and FQGNSA. V lost 0 bases and J 5 bases, leaving 13 bases between the germline ends. The CDR3 sequence: CASSLASMDGTEAFF. The CDR3 nucleotides are TGTGCCAGCAGCTTAGCATCGATGGACGGGACTGAAGCTTTCTTT. The full variable domain, its missing parts supplied by reference TRBV7-2 and TRBJ1-1, is GAGVSQSPSNKVTEKGKDVELRCDPISGHTALYWYRQSLGQGLEFLIYFQGNSAPDKSGLPSDRFSAERTGGSVSTLTIQRTQQEDSAVYLCASSLASMDGTEAFFGQGTRLTVV.

The chain links TRBV7-2 to TRBJ2-3; D is unresolved. Germline V gene data show CDR1 as SGHTA and CDR2 as FQGNSA. The CDR3 runs to 15 residues. V was trimmed by 1 base and J by 4 bases, leaving 12 bases between them. The DNA for the CDR3 is TGTGCCAGCAGCTTAGATAGCCACGCACCAGATACGCAGTATTTT. Translation: CASSLDSHAPDTQYF.

The chain combines TRBV18 with TRBJ1-5; D is perhaps TRBD1 (5 bases). The CDR3 has 14 residues. Per germline, CDR1 KGHSH and CDR2 LQKENI. V was clipped by 2 bases and J by 7 bases, with 12 bases between them. Here the CDR3 DNA reads TGTGCCAGCTCACCAGGGCAGGGCGGACAGCCCCAGCATTTT. Translating it yields CASSPGQGGQPQHF. The full variable domain, completed using reference TRBV18 and TRBJ1-5, is NAGVMQNPRHLVRRRGQEARLRCSPMKGHSHVYWYRQLPEEGLKFMVYLQKENIIDESGMPKERFSAEFPKEGPSILRIQQVVRGDSAAYFCASSPGQGGQPQHFGDGTRLSIL.

The rearrangement uses TRBV5-8 and TRBJ2-4; D ambiguous. Germline CDR1 SGHTS, CDR2 YDEGEE. The V and J ends lost 2 bases and 8 bases respectively, with 11 bases between them. The CDR3 is 13 residues long. The CDR3 DNA reads as TGTGCCAGCAGCTTAGCCGTGGGCGACATTCAGTACTTC. Translating it yields CASSLAVGDIQYF. Based on the CDR3 plus reference TRBV5-8 and TRBJ2-4, the full variable domain is EAGVTQSPTHLIKTRGQQATLRCSPISGHTSVYWYQQALGLGLQFLLWYDEGEERNRGNFPPRFSGRQFPNYSSELNVNALELEDSALYLCASSLAVGDIQYFGAGTRLSVL.

The gene calls are TRBV10-3 and TRBJ2-5, with a possible D match to TRBD2 (5 bases). Per the germline V gene, CDR1 is ENHRY and CDR2 is SYGVKD. The CDR3 length is 12 residues. The germline V and J ends were trimmed by 2 bases and 10 bases, with 11 bases remaining between them. This CDR3 is CAISEGARDQYF. The CDR3 DNA is TGTGCCATCAGTGAGGGTGCCCGGGACCAGTACTTC.

V gene TRBV27 combines with J gene TRBJ1-2; 8 bases align to TRBD1. The CDR3 spans 16 residues. V gave up 6 bases and J gave up 4 bases; unmatched junction bases: 13. In germline, CDR1 is MNHEY, CDR2 SMNVEV (reference sequence). The CDR3 DNA is TGTGCCAGCAGCCGTCTACAGGGGGAGTATGGCTATGGCTACACCTTC. Translation: CASSRLQGEYGYGYTF.

CDR3 residues: CASSYQAGGTYEQYF. As DNA, the CDR3 is TGTGCCAGCAGTTATCAGGCGGGAGGGACCTACGAGCAGTACTTC. The rearrangement links TRBV27 to TRBJ2-5, with 9 bases that match TRBD2. The DNA matches TRBJ2-7 better at its end, which makes the J call doubtful. The germline gives CDR1 MNHEY, CDR2 SMNVEV (reference sequence). This CDR3 is 15 amino acids long.

A few counts support this clone. The V and J genes are TRBV29-1 and TRBJ2-7; D gene unclear. Trimming shortened V by 8 bases and J by 7 bases, and 21 bases separated the two germline ends. The germline V gene encodes CDR1 SQVTM and CDR2 ANQGSEA. This CDR3 comprises 13 residues. The CDR3, as DNA: TGCAGCCCTACTTTGACCTGTCTTGGGGAGCAGTACTTC. It translates to CSPTLTCLGEQYF.